The T cell receptor (beta chain) under discussion was sequenced for a study of blood T cell repertoires in COVID-19. The overall study: Specimens from acute and convalescent COVID-19 originated in the United States, Italy and Spain. PBMCs, B-cell-depleted T cells, or T cells were the source of the cDNA or gDNA that made up the material.

Per the original data handling: It was from reference gene primer amplification that nucleated cell counts were estimated. Sequencing used immunoSEQ multiplex PCR; TCRdb keeps in-frame clones, though not all of them. The DNA gave D and trimming, while V, J and clone size come from that table. Altogether 150,000 to 200,000 clones are present, 88% being singletons, with the ten largest covering roughly 4.7%. V dropped 6 bases and J dropped 2 bases, with 13 bases sitting between them. Germline V gives CDR1 SGHTA, CDR2 FQGNSA. The CDR3 is 14 residues long. The specimen was peripheral blood. The chain links TRBV7-2 to TRBJ1-1, with a weak D call TRBD1 (6 bases). The source of this sequence is a human donor in a cohort sampled during active COVID-19. CDR3 coding DNA: TGTGCCAGCAGGCAATCAGGGGTTAACACTGAAGCTTTCTTT. Residues: CASRQSGVNTEAFF.